Following are 11 T cell receptor beta chains from one sample sequenced in a study of cytomegalovirus exposure and HLA in healthy donors. The study ran its PCR with 60 Vbeta and 13 Jbeta primers. Method: immunoSEQ multiplex PCR; TCRdb's copy keeps in-frame clones and lacks some. The profile shows 70,000 to 95,000 clones, around 81% of them singletons. Sequencing was carried out using PBMCs. These receptors originate from a man aged 18 to 30 in good health and CMV-seronegative.

The genes are TRBV10-1 and TRBJ1-4; D uncertain. The CDR3 runs to 14 residues. The germline V and J ends were trimmed by 3 bases and 7 bases, with 12 bases remaining between them. Germline V gene data show CDR1 as WNHNN and CDR2 as SYGVQD (reference sequence). This CDR3 reads CASSDWANGEKLFF. The CDR3, as DNA: TGCGCCAGCAGTGATTGGGCGAATGGTGAAAAACTGTTTTTT.

This clone was observed a single time. The CDR3: CASSPRQGVGQYF. The CDR3 DNA follows: TGCGCCAGCAGCCCCAGACAGGGAGTAGGGCAGTACTTC. The chain carries TRBV5-1 and TRBJ2-7; TRBD1 agrees at 7 bases. The germline CDR1 and CDR2 sequences are SGHRS and YFSETQ. Losses at the gene ends were 4 bases for V and 9 bases for J; bases not matched to a gene: 10. The CDR3 runs to 13 residues.

By its share, this clone is medium-sized. The chain couples TRBV6-1 to TRBJ2-7; 11 nucleotides line up with TRBD1. V trimming: 1 base; J trimming: 4 bases; junction bases outside the gene matches: 6. Germline-derived CDR1 and CDR2 are MNHNS and SASEGT. The CDR3 has 16 residues. CDR3 in DNA: TGTGCCAGCAGTGAAGATTGGGGACAGGGGGGATACGAGCAGTACTTC. Protein: CASSEDWGQGGYEQYF.

The V and J genes are TRBV11-2 and TRBJ1-2; D possibly corresponds to TRBD1 (6 bases). V lost 5 bases, J lost 5 bases, and 15 bases lay in between. This CDR3 is 14 amino acids long. The germline V gene has CDR1 SGHAT and CDR2 FQNNGV. CDR3 sequence: CASSPLRGQYGYTF. In DNA, the CDR3 is TGTGCCAGCAGCCCGCTCCGAGGACAGTATGGCTACACCTTC.

This clone was found once. The rearrangement uses TRBV2 and TRBJ1-3; D is uncertain. The ends were cut back, 4 bases at V and 2 bases at J, with 12 bases in the middle. The germline V gene has CDR1 SNHLY and CDR2 FYNNEI. The CDR3 is 15 residues long. The CDR3 DNA reads TGTGCCAGCAGTGTGGAGAACCCGACTGGAAACACCATATATTTT. This sequence encodes CASSVENPTGNTIYF.

The CDR3 coding sequence is TGTGCCAGCACCTACGACCGGGGGATGAACACTGAAGCTTTCTTT. It translates to CASTYDRGMNTEAFF. The chain is built from TRBV6-1 and TRBJ1-1; a weak D match, TRBD1 (5 bases). The ends were cut back, 7 bases at V and 0 bases at J, with 15 bases in the middle. This CDR3 has 15 residues. CDR1 MNHNS and CDR2 SASEGT come from the germline V gene.

The sample holds one count of this clone. CDR3 in DNA: TGTGCCAGCAGCCATTCTACGGGGGTTTACACCGGGGAGCTGTTTTTT. Protein sequence: CASSHSTGVYTGELFF. The J gene is TRBJ2-2, the V gene TRBV14; D is perhaps TRBD2 (6 bases). V was clipped by 3 bases and J by 3 bases, with 14 bases between them. This CDR3 has 16 amino acids. The germline V gene has CDR1 SGHDN and CDR2 FVKESK. The full variable domain, in which reference TRBV14 and TRBJ2-2 provide the parts outside the CDR3, is EAGVTQFPSHSVIEKGQTVTLRCDPISGHDNLYWYRRVMGKEIKFLLHFVKESKQDESGMPNNRFLAERTGGTYSTLKVQPAELEDSGVYFCASSHSTGVYTGELFFGEGSRLTVL.

The V gene is TRBV4-1, the J gene TRBJ2-7; 8 bases line up with TRBD1. The CDR3 has 15 amino acids. V lost 1 base and J lost 1; bases outside the gene matches: 3. The V gene's germline CDR1 is MGHRA and CDR2 YSYEKL. The CDR3 DNA reads as TGCGCCAGCAGCCAAGGCCGGGACAGGTCCTACGAGCAGTACTTC. Translated: CASSQGRDRSYEQYF.

J is TRBJ1-1 and V is TRBV27; 8 bases align to TRBD1. This CDR3 region has 14 residues. Germline V gene data show CDR1 as MNHEY and CDR2 as SMNVEV (reference sequence). V lost 2 bases, J lost 5 bases, and 4 bases stayed unmatched. The CDR3 sequence: CASSLQGAWTEAFF. The CDR3 nucleotides are TGTGCCAGCAGTTTACAGGGGGCCTGGACTGAAGCTTTCTTT.

The J gene is TRBJ1-4, the V gene TRBV7-2; D is perhaps TRBD1 (6 bases). This CDR3 contains 13 residues. Germline values: CDR1 SGHTA, CDR2 FQGNSA. V gave up 4 bases and J gave up 6 bases, with 9 bases separating them. The CDR3 nucleotides are TGTGCCAGCAGCTCTCAGGGGTATGAAAAACTGTTTTTT. Encoded protein: CASSSQGYEKLFF.

The chain joins TRBV5-1 to TRBJ1-2, with D possibly matching TRBD1 (5 bases). Trimming took off 4 bases at V and 2 bases at J, with 18 bases between the two ends. There are 16 residues in the CDR3. The germline V gene encodes CDR1 SGHRS and CDR2 YFSETQ. The CDR3 loop reads CASSNPSQGKNYGYTF. The CDR3 coding sequence is TGCGCCAGCAGCAACCCGAGCCAGGGTAAGAACTATGGCTACACCTTC.